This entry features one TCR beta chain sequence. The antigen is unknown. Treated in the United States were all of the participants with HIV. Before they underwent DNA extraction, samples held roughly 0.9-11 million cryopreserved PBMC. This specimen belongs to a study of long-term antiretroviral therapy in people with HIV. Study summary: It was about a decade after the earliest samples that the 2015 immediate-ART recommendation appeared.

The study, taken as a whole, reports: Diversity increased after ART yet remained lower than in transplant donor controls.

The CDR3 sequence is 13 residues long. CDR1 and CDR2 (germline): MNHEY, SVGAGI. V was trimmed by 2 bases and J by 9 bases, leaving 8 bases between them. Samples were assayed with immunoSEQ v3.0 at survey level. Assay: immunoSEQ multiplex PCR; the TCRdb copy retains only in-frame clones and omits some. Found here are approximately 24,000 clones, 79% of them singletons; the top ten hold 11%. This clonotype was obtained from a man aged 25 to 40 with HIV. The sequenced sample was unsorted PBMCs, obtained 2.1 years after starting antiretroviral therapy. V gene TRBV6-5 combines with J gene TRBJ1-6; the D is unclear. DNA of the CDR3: TGTGCCAGCAGTTACAAGCGGCCTTCACCCCTCCACTTT. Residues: CASSYKRPSPLHF.